This TCR beta chain was captured by sequencing in a study of blood T cell repertoires in COVID-19. Background on the study: Acute-phase and convalescent COVID-19 samples originated in the United States, Italy and Spain. Sources were T cells, B-cell-depleted T cells, or PBMCs; the material itself was cDNA or gDNA.

Germline loops: CDR1 SGHAT, CDR2 FQDESV (reference sequence). This CDR3 is built from 16 residues. Unmatched junction bases numbered 5, after V lost 0 bases and J lost 7 bases. Sequencing was performed with immunoSEQ multiplex PCR; in TCRdb, only in-frame clones are kept and a portion is missing. This table has 330,000 or so clones, more than 85% appearing once. Sequences were obtained from PBMCs or T cells enriched from blood (not recorded which). The V call is TRBV11-1, the J call TRBJ2-7; 14 bases fit TRBD2. The receptor's source is a woman aged 25-40 years who had recovered from COVID-19. In nucleotides, the CDR3 is TGTGCCAGCAGCTTAGCGGGGGGACTAGCGGGAGAGGAGCAGTACTTC. Protein sequence: CASSLAGGLAGEEQYF.